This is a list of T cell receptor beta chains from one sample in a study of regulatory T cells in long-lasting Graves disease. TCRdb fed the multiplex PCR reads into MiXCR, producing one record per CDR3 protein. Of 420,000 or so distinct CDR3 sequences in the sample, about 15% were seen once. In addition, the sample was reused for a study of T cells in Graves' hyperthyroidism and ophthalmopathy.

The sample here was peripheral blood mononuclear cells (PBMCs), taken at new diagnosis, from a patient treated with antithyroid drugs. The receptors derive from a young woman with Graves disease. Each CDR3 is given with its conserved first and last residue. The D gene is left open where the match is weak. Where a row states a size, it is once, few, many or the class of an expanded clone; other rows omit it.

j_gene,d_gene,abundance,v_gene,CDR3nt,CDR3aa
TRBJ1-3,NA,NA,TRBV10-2,TGCGCCAGCAGACCAGGGGCGGGAAACACCATATATTTT,CASRPGAGNTIYF
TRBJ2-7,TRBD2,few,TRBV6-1,TGTGCCAGCAGTGAACCGGGACTAGCGGGAAGGTCCTACGAGCAGTACTTC,CASSEPGLAGRSYEQYF
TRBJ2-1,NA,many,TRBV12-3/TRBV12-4,TGTGCCAGCAGCCGAGTAGGTGAGCAGTTCTTC,CASSRVGEQFF
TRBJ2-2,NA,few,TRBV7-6,TGTGCCAGCAGCTTAGTGTGGGAGGTGACCGGGGAGCTGTTTTTT,CASSLVWEVTGELFF
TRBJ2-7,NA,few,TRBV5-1,TGCGCCAGCAGCTTGTCCCCCAGGGATTCCTACGAGCAGTACTTC,CASSLSPRDSYEQYF
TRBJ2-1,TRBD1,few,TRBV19,TGTGCCAGTAGTACCCGACAGGGGGAAATTTACAATGAGCAGTTCTTC,CASSTRQGEIYNEQFF
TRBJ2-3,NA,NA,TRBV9,TGTGCCAGCAGCGTAGTACCTACTGGGTACGATACGCAGTATTTT,CASSVVPTGYDTQYF
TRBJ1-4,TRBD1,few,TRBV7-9,TGTGCCAGCAGCATCCGACAGGGTAATGAAAAACTGTTTTTT,CASSIRQGNEKLFF
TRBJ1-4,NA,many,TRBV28,TGTGCCAGCAGGCCCTCTGGGGGGGCCAATGAAAAACTGTTTTTT,CASRPSGGANEKLFF
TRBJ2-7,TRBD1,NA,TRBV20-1,TGCAGTGCCAACCGGGACAGCTACGAGCAGTACTTC,CSANRDSYEQYF
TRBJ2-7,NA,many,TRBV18,TGTGCCAGCTCACCGGAACAGGTGACCTACGAGCAGTACTTC,CASSPEQVTYEQYF
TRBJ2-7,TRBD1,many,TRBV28,TGTGCCAGCAGTTCTGAGGCTGGGGCAGGGGGCTCGTACGAGCAGTACTTC,CASSSEAGAGGSYEQYF
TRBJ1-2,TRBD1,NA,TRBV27,TGTGCCAGCAGTTTTGACAGGGGGAACTATGGCTACACCTTC,CASSFDRGNYGYTF
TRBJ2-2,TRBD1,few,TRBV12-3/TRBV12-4,TGTGCCAGCAGCAAACACAGGGGGCAAGCCGGGGAGCTGTTTTTT,CASSKHRGQAGELFF
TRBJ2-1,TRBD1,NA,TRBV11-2,TGTGCCAGCAGCGGCGGACAGGGCGGTGAGCGGTTCTTC,CASSGGQGGERFF
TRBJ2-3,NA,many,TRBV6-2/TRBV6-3,TGTGCCAGCAGTTACGGTACTCCGCCAGATACGCAGTATTTT,CASSYGTPPDTQYF
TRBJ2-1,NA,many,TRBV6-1,TGTGCCAGCAGTACCCGACTAGGTAACAATGAGCAGTTCTTC,CASSTRLGNNEQFF
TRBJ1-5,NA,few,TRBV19,TGTGCCAGTAGTATAGACCTCGGGGCTGCGGGCAATCAGCCCCAGCATTTT,CASSIDLGAAGNQPQHF
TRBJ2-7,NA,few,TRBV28,TGTGCCACTAGCCATCGGAGGAGAAAGAGCTCCTACGAGCAGTACTTC,CATSHRRRKSSYEQYF
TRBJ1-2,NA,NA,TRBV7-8,TGTGCCAGCAGCTTAGTTGAGTCCAGCCAGGGCTACACCTTC,CASSLVESSQGYTF
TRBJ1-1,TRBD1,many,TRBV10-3,TGTGCCATCAGTGAAGGATTGGACAGGGGTGCTTTCTTT,CAISEGLDRGAFF
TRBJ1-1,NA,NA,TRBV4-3,TGCGCCAGCAGCCAAGAAATGGGCAGGAACACTGAAGCTTTCTTT,CASSQEMGRNTEAFF
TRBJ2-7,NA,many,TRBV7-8,TGTGCCAGCAGCTTAAAACGTACGGAACCCTACGAGCAGTACTTC,CASSLKRTEPYEQYF
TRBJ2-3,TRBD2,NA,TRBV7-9,TGTGCCAGCAGCTTCATACCACTAGCGGGAATCGATTTGAGGACAGATACGCAGTATTTT,CASSFIPLAGIDLRTDTQYF
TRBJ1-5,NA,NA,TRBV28,TGTGCCAGCAGTTTATCCGCCCGGGAGCCCCAGCATTTT,CASSLSAREPQHF
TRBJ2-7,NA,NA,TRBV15,TGTGCCACCAGCAGAGATCCCGGGACCAATGGATACGAGCAGTACTTC,CATSRDPGTNGYEQYF
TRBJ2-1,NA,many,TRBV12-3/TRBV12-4,TGTGCCAGCAGTGGAGTAGCGTATGAGCAGTTCTTC,CASSGVAYEQFF
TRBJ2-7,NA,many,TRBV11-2,TGTGCCAGCAGCCATCACAGCGGGCTACCCTACGAGCAGTACTTC,CASSHHSGLPYEQYF
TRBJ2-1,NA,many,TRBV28,TGTGCCAGCAGTTTTGGCGGGATAGACAATGAGCAGTTCTTC,CASSFGGIDNEQFF
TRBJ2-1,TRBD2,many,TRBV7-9,TGTGCCAGCAGCTGGCGACTAGCGGAGATAAGCGATGAGCAGTTCTTC,CASSWRLAEISDEQFF
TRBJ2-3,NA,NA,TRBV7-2,TGTGCCAGCAGCTTATCTGAGGGGCGGGATACGCAGTATTTT,CASSLSEGRDTQYF
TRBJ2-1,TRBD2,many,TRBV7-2,TGTGCCAGCATGGCGGGAGAAAGCTCCTACAATGAGCAGTTCTTC,CASMAGESSYNEQFF
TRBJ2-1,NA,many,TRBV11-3,TGTGCCAGCAGCTTACAAGATTTTGAGCAGTTCTTC,CASSLQDFEQFF
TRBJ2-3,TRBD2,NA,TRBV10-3,TGTGCCATCAGTGAGTCTAGCGGGGCTAGCACAGATACGCAGTATTTT,CAISESSGASTDTQYF
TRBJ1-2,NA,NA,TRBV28,TGTGCCAGTGCTTTTGCCTATGGCTACACCTTC,CASAFAYGYTF
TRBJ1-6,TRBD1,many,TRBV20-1,TGCAGTGCTAGAGAGGGGGGGACAGGGCCCGGTTCACCCCTCCACTTT,CSAREGGTGPGSPLHF
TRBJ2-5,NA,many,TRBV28,TGTGCCAGCAGGACTCCAGGGGGCCCGGGAGGAGAGACCCAGTACTTC,CASRTPGGPGGETQYF
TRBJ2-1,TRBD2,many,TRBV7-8,TGTGCCAGCAGCTCTCTGGGACTAGCGGGAGGCGAAGAGCAGTTCTTC,CASSSLGLAGGEEQFF
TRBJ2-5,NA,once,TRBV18,TGTGCCAGCTCACCATTGGACGGACAAGAGACCCAGTACTTC,CASSPLDGQETQYF
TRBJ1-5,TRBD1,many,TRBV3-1,TGTGCCAGCAGCCAATCAGACAGGGATCTGCAGCCCCAGCATTTT,CASSQSDRDLQPQHF
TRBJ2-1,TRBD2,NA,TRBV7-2,TGTGCCAGCAGCTTATTTAGCGGGATGGCGAATGAGCAGTTCTTC,CASSLFSGMANEQFF
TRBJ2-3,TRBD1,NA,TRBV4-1,TGCGCCAGCAGCACCTGGACAGGGGGCGTTTCAGATACGCAGTATTTT,CASSTWTGGVSDTQYF
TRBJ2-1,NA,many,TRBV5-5,TGTGCCAGCAGCCCCACAGACAGGTACAATGAGCAGTTCTTC,CASSPTDRYNEQFF
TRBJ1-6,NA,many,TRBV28,TGTGCCAGCAGGGCCGGGGGAAGCAATTCACCCCTCCACTTT,CASRAGGSNSPLHF
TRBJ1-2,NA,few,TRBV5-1,TGCGCCAGCAGCTTGGTGGCAACTAACTATGGCTACACCTTC,CASSLVATNYGYTF
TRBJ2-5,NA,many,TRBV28,TGTGCCAGCAGTTCTCCTATAGAGGGAGAGACCCAGTACTTC,CASSSPIEGETQYF
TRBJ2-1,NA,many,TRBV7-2,TGTGCCAGCAGCTTCAGTGATGAGCAGTTCTTC,CASSFSDEQFF
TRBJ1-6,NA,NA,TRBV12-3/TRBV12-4,TGTGCCAGCAGTTTGGTGTCGGGGACCTCTTCACCCCTCCACTTT,CASSLVSGTSSPLHF
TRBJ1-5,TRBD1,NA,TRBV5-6,TGTGCCAGCTCCCGGACAGGGGAGGGTGTTCAGCCCCAGCATTTT,CASSRTGEGVQPQHF
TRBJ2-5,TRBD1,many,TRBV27,TGTGCCAGCAGTCCCCGGACAGGGGGAAGAGAGACCCAGTACTTC,CASSPRTGGRETQYF
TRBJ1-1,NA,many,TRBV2,TGTGCCAGCAGTGAAACGGGCCACAACACTGAAGCTTTCTTT,CASSETGHNTEAFF
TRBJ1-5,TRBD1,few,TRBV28,TGTGTCAGCAGTTTAGGTGGCGAACAGGGGACTCGCCCCCAGCATTTT,CVSSLGGEQGTRPQHF
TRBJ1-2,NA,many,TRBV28,TGTGCCAGCAGACCAGGGACAACTAACTATGGCTACACCTTC,CASRPGTTNYGYTF
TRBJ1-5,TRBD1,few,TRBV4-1,TGCGCCAGCAGCCCAGACAGGGGAGGGGGTCAGCCCCAGCATTTT,CASSPDRGGGQPQHF
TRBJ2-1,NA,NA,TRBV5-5,TGTGCCAGCAGCATGGTGAGGGTTACCAATGAGCAGTTCTTC,CASSMVRVTNEQFF
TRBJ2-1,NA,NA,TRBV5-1,TGCGCCAGCAGCGACCTAGCTGTTGAGCAGTTCTTC,CASSDLAVEQFF
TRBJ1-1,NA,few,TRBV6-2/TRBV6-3,TGTGCCAGCAGTTACTCGAATGCGGGAGTGGAAGCTTTCTTT,CASSYSNAGVEAFF
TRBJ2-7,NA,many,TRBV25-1,TGTGCCAGCAGTGAATATAACCCCAGGGGCACCTACGAGCAGTACTTC,CASSEYNPRGTYEQYF